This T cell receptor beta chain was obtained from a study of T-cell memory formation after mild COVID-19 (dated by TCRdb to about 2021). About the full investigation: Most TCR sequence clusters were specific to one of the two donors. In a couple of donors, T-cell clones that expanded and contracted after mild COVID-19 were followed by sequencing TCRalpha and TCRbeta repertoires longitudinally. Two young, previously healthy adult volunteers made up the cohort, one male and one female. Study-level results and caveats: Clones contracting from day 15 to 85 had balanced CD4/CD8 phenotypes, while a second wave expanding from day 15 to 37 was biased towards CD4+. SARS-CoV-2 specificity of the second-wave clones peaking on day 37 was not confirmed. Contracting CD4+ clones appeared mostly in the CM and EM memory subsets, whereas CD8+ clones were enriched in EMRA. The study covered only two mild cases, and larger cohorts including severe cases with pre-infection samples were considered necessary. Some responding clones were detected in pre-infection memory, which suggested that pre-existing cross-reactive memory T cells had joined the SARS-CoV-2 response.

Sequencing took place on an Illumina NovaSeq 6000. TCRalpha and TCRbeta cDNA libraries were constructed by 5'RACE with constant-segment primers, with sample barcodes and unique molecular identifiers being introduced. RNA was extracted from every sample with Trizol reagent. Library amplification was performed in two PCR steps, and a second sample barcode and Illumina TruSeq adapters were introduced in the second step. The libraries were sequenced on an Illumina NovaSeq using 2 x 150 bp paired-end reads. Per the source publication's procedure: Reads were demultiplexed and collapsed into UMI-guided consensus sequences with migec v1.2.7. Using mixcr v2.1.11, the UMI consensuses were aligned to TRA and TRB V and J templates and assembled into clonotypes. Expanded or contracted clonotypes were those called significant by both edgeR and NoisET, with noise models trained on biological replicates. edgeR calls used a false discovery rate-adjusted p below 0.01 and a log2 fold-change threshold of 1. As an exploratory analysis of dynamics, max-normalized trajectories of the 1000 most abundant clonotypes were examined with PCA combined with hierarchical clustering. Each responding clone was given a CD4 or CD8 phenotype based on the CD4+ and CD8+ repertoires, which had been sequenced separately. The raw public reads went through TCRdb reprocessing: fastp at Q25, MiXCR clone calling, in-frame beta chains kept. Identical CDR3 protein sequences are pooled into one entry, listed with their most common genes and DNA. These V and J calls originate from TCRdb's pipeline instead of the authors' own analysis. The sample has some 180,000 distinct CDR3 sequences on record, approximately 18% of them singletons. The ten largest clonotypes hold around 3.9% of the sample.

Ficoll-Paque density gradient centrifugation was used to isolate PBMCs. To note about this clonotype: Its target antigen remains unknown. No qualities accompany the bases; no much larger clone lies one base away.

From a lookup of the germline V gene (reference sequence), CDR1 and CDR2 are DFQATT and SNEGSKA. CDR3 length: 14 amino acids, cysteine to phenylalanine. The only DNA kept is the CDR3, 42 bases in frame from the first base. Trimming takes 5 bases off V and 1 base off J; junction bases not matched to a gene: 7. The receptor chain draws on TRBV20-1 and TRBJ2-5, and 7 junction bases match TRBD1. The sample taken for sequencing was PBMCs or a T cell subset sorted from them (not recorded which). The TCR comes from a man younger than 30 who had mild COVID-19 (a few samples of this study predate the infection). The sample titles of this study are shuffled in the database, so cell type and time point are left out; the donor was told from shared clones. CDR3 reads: CSAVRDRAQETQYF. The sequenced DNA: TGCAGTGCTGTCCGGGACAGAGCCCAAGAGACCCAGTACTTC.